This T cell receptor (beta chain) comes out of a study of blood T cell repertoires in COVID-19. Study at large: Samples of COVID-19 (acute and convalescent) were obtained from the United States, Italy and Spain. In each case, the material was cDNA or gDNA derived from T cells, B-cell-depleted T cells, or PBMCs.

This CDR3 has 14 residues. Trimming took off 3 bases at V and 2 bases at J, with 8 bases between the two ends. The V gene's germline CDR1 is MDHEN and CDR2 SYDVKM. Clones were read by immunoSEQ multiplex PCR, and TCRdb kept only the in-frame ones, dropping some. The sample shows some 360,000 clones, about nine tenths of them seen only once. Across about 22 US areas, participants ranged in age from about 18 to 100 years. Assignments of participants to cohorts depended upon their own reported clinical history. V and J are TRBV28 and TRBJ1-3, with a weak D call TRBD1 (6 bases). This receptor was obtained from a woman aged 25 to 39 who had been exposed to COVID-19. Sequencing used PBMCs or T cells enriched from blood (not recorded which). The CDR3 sequence: CASSFQGPGNTIYF. The CDR3 DNA reads TGTGCCAGCAGTTTCCAGGGGCCTGGAAACACCATATATTTT.